These T cell receptor beta chains were read from a single sample in a study of CD8 T cells in Susac syndrome. TCRdb analysed the immunoSEQ multiplex PCR reads with MiXCR anew, one entry per CDR3 protein. Of under 300,000 distinct CDR3 sequences listed, about 96% are singletons. Material for sequencing was CD4+ T cells from PBMCs. Receptors were obtained from a human donor with Susac syndrome. The conserved cysteine and the conserved F or W are not part of the CDR3 here. Some rows have no size entry. The others give once, few or many, or a class for an expanded clone.

ASSLWSSSSYEQY	TRBJ2-7	NA	TRBV28
SAAGSSNQPQH	TRBJ1-5	NA	TRBV20-1
ATYSGGRTEAF	TRBJ1-1	NA	TRBV6-5
ASTPDRYEQY	TRBJ2-7	NA	TRBV2
ASSQSGQETQY	TRBJ2-5	few	TRBV3-1
ASSQDGGLYGYT	TRBJ1-2	NA	TRBV4-1
ASSPRDRGWNEQF	TRBJ2-1	NA	TRBV11-1
ASSVVSDGRTGELF	TRBJ2-2	NA	TRBV9
ASSPPGGYTEAF	TRBJ1-1	NA	TRBV18
SAGSSAKNIQY	TRBJ2-4	NA	TRBV20-1
SAFQGTNQPQH	TRBJ1-5	NA	TRBV20-1
ASYTPASGNSGANVLT	TRBJ2-6	NA	TRBV18
AWSVSRTNYEQY	TRBJ2-7	NA	TRBV30
ASRAPGLVHNEQF	TRBJ2-1	NA	TRBV4-1
ASSRIGTSGRLDSYEQY	TRBJ2-7	NA	TRBV7-8
ASRPGRESLPGELF	TRBJ2-2	NA	TRBV12-3/TRBV12-4
ATSRGRGGRKAF	TRBJ1-1	once	TRBV15
ASSLGRQIGDEQF	TRBJ2-1	NA	TRBV11-3
ASSQGPGNEQF	TRBJ2-1	NA	TRBV4-2
ASSLGGLAGGTYNEQF	TRBJ2-1	NA	TRBV7-9
ASSPRPGELF	TRBJ2-2	few	TRBV12-3/TRBV12-4
ASSFSGAKNIQY	TRBJ2-4	NA	TRBV12-3/TRBV12-4